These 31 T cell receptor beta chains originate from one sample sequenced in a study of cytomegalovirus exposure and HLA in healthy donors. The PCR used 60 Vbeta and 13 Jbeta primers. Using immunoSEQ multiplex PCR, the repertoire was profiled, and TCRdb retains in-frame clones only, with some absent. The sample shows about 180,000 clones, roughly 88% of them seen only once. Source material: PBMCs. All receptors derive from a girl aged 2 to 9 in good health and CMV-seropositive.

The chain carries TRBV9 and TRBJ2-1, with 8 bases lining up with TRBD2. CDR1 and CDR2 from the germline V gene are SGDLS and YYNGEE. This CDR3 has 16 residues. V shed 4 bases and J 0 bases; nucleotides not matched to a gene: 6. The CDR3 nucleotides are TGTGCCAGCAGCACCCAAGCGGGGGCCTCCTACAATGAGCAGTTCTTC. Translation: CASSTQAGASYNEQFF.

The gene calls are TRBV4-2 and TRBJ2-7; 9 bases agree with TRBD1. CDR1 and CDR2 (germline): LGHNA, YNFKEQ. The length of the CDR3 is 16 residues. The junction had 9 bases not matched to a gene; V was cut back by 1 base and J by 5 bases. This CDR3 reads CASSQVRGQGSHEQYF. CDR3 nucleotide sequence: TGTGCCAGCAGCCAAGTTCGTGGACAGGGGAGCCACGAGCAGTACTTC.

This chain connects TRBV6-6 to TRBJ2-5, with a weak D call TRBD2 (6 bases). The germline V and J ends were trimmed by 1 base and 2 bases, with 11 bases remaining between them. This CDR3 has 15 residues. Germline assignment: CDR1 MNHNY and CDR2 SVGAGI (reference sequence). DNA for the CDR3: TGTGCCAGCAGTTACTTGGGGGGAGGACAAGAGACCCAGTACTTC. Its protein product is CASSYLGGGQETQYF.

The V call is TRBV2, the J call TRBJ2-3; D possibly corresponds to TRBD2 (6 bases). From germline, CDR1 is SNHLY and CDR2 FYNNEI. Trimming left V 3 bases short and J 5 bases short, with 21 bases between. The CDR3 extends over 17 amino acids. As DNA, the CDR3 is TGTGCCAGCAGTGACCGCGAAGGGACTCCCCATAAAGATACGCAGTATTTT. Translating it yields CASSDREGTPHKDTQYF.

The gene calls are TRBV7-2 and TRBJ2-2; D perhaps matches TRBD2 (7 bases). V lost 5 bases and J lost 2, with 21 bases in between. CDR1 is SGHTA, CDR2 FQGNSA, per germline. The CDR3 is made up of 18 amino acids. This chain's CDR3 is CASSLTNPGGFNTGELFF. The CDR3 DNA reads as TGTGCCAGCAGCCTAACCAACCCGGGGGGCTTTAACACCGGGGAGCTGTTTTTT. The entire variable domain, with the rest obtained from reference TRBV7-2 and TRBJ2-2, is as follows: GAGVSQSPSNKVTEKGKDVELRCDPISGHTALYWYRQSLGQGLEFLIYFQGNSAPDKSGLPSDRFSAERTGGSVSTLTIQRTQQEDSAVYLCASSLTNPGGFNTGELFFGEGSRLTVL.

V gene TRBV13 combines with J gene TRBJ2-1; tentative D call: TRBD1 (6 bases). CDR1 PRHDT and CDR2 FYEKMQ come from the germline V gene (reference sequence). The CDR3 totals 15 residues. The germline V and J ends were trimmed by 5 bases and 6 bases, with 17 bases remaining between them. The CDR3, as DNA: TGTGCCAGCAGCCCCCTGACAGGAACGGGCAATGAGCAGTTCTTC. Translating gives CASSPLTGTGNEQFF.

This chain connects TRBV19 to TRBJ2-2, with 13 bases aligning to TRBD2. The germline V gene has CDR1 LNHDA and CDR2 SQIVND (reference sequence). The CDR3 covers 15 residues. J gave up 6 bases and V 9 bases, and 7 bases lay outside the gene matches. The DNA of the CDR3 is TGTGCCAGCTCAGGGACTAGCGGGATCTCCGGGGAGCTGTTTTTT. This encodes CASSGTSGISGELFF.

The CDR3 here is CASSPGQGARNTEAFF. The DNA of the CDR3 is TGTGCCAGCTCACCGGGACAGGGGGCGCGTAACACTGAAGCTTTCTTT. The V and J genes are TRBV18 and TRBJ1-1; 12 bases are shared with TRBD1. Germline V gives CDR1 KGHSH, CDR2 LQKENI. The CDR3 contains 16 residues. V was clipped by 3 bases and J by 2 bases; unmatched bases: 4.

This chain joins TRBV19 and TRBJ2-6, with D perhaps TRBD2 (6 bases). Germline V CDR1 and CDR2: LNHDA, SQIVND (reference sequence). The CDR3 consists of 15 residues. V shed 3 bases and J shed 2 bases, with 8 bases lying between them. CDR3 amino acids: CASSISGAGANVLTF. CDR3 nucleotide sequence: TGTGCCAGTAGTATTAGCGGTGCTGGGGCCAACGTCCTGACTTTC.

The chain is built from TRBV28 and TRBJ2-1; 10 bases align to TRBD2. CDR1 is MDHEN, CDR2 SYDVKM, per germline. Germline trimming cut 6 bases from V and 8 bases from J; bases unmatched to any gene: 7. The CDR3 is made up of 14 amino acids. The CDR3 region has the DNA TGTGCCAGCAGGGCCCTAGCGGGAGTTGATGAGCAGTTCTTC. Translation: CASRALAGVDEQFF. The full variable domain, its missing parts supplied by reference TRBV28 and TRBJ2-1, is DVKVTQSSRYLVKRTGEKVFLECVQDMDHENMFWYRQDPGLGLRLIYFSYDVKMKEKGDIPEGYSVSREKKERFSLILESASTNQTSMYLCASRALAGVDEQFFGPGTRLTVL.

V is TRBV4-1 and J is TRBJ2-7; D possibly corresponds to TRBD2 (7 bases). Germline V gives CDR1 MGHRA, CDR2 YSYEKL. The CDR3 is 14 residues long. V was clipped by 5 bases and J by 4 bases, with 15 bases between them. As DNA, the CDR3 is TGCGCCAGCAGCGCGGCGGGGGCTCGGTACGAGCAGTACTTC. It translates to CASSAAGARYEQYF.

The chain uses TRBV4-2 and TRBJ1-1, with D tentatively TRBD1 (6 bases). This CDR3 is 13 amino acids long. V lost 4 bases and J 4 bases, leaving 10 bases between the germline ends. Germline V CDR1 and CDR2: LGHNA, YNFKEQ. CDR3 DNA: TGTGCCAGCAGCCTAGCAGGGGCCACTGAAGCTTTCTTT. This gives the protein CASSLAGATEAFF.

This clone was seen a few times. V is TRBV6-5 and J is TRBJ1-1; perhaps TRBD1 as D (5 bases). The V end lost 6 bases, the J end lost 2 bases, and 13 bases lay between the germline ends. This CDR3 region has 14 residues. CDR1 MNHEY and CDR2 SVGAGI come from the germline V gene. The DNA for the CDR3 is TGTGCCAGCAGCCCAGACAGAAGAAACACTGAAGCTTTCTTT. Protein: CASSPDRRNTEAFF.

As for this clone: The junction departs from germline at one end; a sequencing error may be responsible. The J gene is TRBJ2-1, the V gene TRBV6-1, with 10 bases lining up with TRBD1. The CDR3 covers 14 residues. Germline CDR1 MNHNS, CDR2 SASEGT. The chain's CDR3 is CASSGSPGQGWELF. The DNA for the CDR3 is TGTGCCAGCAGTGGTTCTCCGGGACAGGGGTGGGAGCTCTTC.

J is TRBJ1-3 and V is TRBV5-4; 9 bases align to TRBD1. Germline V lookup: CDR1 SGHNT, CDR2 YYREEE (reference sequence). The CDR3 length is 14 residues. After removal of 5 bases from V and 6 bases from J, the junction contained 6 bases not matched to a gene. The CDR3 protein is CASRPGQGENTIYF. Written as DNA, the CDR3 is TGTGCCAGCAGACCGGGACAGGGAGAAAACACCATATATTTT.

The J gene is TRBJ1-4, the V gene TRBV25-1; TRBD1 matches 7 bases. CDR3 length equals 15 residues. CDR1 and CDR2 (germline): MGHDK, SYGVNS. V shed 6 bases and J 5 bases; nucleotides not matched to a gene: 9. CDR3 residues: CASSPGEGANEKLFF. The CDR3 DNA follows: TGTGCCAGCAGCCCCGGTGAGGGGGCGAATGAAAAACTGTTTTTT.

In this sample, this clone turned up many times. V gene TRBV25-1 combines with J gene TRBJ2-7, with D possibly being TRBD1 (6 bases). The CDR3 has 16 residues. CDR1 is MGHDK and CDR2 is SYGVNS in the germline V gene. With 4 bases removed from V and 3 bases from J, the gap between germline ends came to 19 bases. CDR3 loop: CASSALPGQDDYEQYF. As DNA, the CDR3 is TGTGCCAGCAGTGCTCTCCCGGGACAAGATGACTACGAGCAGTACTTC.

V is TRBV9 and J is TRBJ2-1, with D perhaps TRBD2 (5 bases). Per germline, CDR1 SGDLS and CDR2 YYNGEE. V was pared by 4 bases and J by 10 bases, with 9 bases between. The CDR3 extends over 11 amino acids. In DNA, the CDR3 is TGTGCCAGCAGCCCCGGCGGGGAGCAGTTCTTC. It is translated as CASSPGGEQFF. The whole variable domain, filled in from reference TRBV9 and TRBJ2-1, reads DSGVTQTPKHLITATGQRVTLRCSPRSGDLSVYWYQQSLDQGLQFLIQYYNGEERAKGNILERFSAQQFPDLHSELNLSSLELGDSALYFCASSPGGEQFFGPGTRLTVL.

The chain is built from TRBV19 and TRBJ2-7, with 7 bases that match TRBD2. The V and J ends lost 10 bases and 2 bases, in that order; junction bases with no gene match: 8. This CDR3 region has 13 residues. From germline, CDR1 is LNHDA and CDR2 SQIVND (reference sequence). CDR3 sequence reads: CATSRAGAYEQYF. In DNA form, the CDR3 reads TGTGCCACCTCGCGGGCGGGGGCCTACGAGCAGTACTTC.

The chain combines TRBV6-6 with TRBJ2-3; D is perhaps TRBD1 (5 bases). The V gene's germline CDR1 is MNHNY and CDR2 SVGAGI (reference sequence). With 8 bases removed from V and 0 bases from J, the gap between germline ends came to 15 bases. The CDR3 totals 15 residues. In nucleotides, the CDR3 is TGTGCCAGCTTTCAGGGTTCTGCTAGCACAGATACGCAGTATTTT. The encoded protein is CASFQGSASTDTQYF.

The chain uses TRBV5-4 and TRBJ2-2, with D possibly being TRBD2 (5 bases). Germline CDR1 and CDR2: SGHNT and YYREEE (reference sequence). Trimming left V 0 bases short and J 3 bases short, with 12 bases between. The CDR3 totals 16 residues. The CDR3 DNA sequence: TGTGCCAGCAGCTTGGTAGGAGCGGCCTACACCGGGGAGCTGTTTTTT. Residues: CASSLVGAAYTGELFF.

This CDR3 is CAWSVTGTETDTQYF. Here the CDR3 DNA reads TGTGCCTGGAGTGTTACCGGGACAGAGACAGATACGCAGTATTTT. The V gene is TRBV30, the J gene TRBJ2-3; 7 bases map to TRBD1. CDR3 size: 15 residues. Germline-derived CDR1 and CDR2 are GTSNPN and SVGIG (reference sequence). Trimming cost V 0 bases and J 3 bases; bases outside gene matches: 6.

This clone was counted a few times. The DNA of the CDR3 is TGTGCCACCAGCACCAGGAAGAGTAATCAGCCCCAGCATTTT. Residues: CATSTRKSNQPQHF. J is TRBJ1-5 and V is TRBV15; D is unresolved. The CDR3 consists of 14 residues. Germline V CDR1 and CDR2: LNHNV, YYDKDF (reference sequence). V lost 4 bases to trimming and J lost 4 bases, with 11 bases between them.

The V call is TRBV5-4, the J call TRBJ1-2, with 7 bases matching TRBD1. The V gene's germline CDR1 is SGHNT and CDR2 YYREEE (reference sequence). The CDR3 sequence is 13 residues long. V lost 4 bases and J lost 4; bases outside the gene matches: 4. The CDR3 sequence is CASSRQGTYGYTF. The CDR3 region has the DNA TGTGCCAGCAGCCGACAGGGAACCTATGGCTACACCTTC.

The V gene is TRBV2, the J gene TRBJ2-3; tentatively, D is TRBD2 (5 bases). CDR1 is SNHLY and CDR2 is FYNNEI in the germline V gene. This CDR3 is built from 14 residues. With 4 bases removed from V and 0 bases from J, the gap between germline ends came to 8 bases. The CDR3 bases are TGTGCCAGCAGTGTCGGCGGGAGCACAGATACGCAGTATTTT. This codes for CASSVGGSTDTQYF. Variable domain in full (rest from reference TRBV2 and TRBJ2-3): EPEVTQTPSHQVTQMGQEVILRCVPISNHLYFYWYRQILGQKVEFLVSFYNNEISEKSEIFDDQFSVERPDGSNFTLKIRSTKLEDSAMYFCASSVGGSTDTQYFGPGTRLTVL.

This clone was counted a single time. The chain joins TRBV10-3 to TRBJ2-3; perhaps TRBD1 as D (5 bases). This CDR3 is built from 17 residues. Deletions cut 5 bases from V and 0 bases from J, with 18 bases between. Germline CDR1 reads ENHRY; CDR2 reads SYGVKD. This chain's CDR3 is CAISFSGRGDSTDTQYF. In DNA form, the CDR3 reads TGTGCCATCAGTTTCTCCGGAAGGGGTGATAGCACAGATACGCAGTATTTT.

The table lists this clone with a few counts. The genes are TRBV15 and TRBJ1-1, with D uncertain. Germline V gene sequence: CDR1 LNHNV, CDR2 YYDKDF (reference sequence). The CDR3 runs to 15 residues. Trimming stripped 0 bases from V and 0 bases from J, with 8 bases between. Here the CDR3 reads CATSRDLAVNTEAFF. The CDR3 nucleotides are TGTGCCACCAGCAGAGATTTGGCGGTGAACACTGAAGCTTTCTTT.

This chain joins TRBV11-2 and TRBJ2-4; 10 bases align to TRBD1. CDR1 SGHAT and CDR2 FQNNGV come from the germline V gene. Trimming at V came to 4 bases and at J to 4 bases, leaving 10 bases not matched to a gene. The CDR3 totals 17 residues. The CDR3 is CASSSAGRQGAKNIQYF. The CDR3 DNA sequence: TGTGCCAGCAGCTCCGCGGGGCGACAGGGGGCAAAAAACATTCAGTACTTC.

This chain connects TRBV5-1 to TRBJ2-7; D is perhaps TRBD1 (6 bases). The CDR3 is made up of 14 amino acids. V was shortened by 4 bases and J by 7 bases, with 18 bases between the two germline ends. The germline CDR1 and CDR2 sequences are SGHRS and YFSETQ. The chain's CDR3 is CASSVGTLIGEQYF. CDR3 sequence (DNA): TGCGCCAGCAGCGTTGGGACACTAATCGGGGAGCAGTACTTC.

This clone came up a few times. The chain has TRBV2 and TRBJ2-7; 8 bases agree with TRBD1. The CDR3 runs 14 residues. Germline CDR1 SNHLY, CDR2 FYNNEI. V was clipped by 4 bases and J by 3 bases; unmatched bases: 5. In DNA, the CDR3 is TGTGCCAGCAGTGTGGACAGGGACCACTACGAGCAGTACTTC. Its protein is CASSVDRDHYEQYF.

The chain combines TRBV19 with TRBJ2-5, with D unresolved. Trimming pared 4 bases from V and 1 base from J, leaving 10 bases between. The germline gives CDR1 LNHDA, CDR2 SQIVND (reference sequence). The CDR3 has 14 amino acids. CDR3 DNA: TGTGCCAGTAGTACCACAGAGATCCAAGAGACCCAGTACTTC. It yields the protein CASSTTEIQETQYF.